Sequencing of this TCR beta chain was carried out in a study of shared clonotypes between healthy human individuals. Study in general: CD4 naive and memory got three plates each, CD8 naive two, CD8 memory one.

Produced via immunoSEQ multiplex PCR; TCRdb's table is partial and in-frame only. Among millions of clones listed, 85% to 95% were seen once. The sequence was obtained from a young man in good health. Sequenced: naive CD4+ T cells sorted from blood. The sample's subset: CD45RA+ positively selected.

DNA of the CDR3: TGTGCCAGCAGCTTGTTGCGGGGGAATAATTCACCCCTCCACTTT. Encoded protein: CASSLLRGNNSPLHF. V gene TRBV5-6 combines with J gene TRBJ1-6; a weak D match, TRBD1 (5 bases). Germline lookup yields CDR1 SGHDT and CDR2 YYEEEE. This CDR3 has 15 amino acids. V was clipped by 1 base and J by 5 bases, with 10 bases between them. The full variable domain, its missing parts supplied by reference TRBV5-6 and TRBJ1-6, is DAGVTQSPTHLIKTRGQQVTLRCSPKSGHDTVSWYQQALGQGPQFIFQYYEEEERQRGNFPDRFSGHQFPNYSSELNVNALLLGDSALYLCASSLLRGNNSPLHFGNGTRLTVT.